What follows describes a single TCR beta chain. It lacks a known antigen. No base quality information exists; no much larger clone differs at one position. Using the deep immunoSEQ assay, multiplex PCR amplified TCR CDR3 regions from genomic DNA. Extracted genomic DNA from each cell subset was distributed evenly across all wells of several immunoSEQ 96-well plates, and each plate was treated as a replicate. For sorted subsets, 200 to 250 ng genomic DNA, equal to 30,000 to 35,000 T cell genomes, was loaded into each replicate PCR. Purified libraries were quantified with a Qubit 3.0 fluorometer, sized on a Bioanalyzer 2100, and re-quantified with the KAPA Library Quantification kit. Every immunoSEQ 96-well plate was sequenced on a separate single-read 150-cycle Illumina NextSeq 550 flow cell. In the paper's pipeline: Because only junctional sequences without quality scores were contained in the immunoSEQ output, filtering matching that applied to full-length reads could not be performed. Sequences were annotated with PyIR, a Python wrapper for IgBLAST v1.9, and V/J genes and CDR3 were assigned using IMGT germline references. Reads were removed for weak V/J assignments (E-value above 1e-6), missing CDR3, stop codons, out-of-frame junctions, or ambiguous translated residues. V3J clonotypes were defined by identical inferred V gene, J gene, and CDR3 amino acid sequence. Percentage overlap between repertoires was calculated by dividing the number of shared unique clonotypes by the size of the smaller repertoire. RTK rarefaction, the Chao1 estimator, and Recon v2.1 estimates of unobserved clonotypes were used to assess repertoire richness. For all TCRbeta clonotypes obtained by the gDNA method from four donors, generation probabilities were computed with OLGA. TCRdb obtained this table from immuneACCESS and retained in-frame rearrangements with V and J assigned. These tables miss some clones; where compared with another copy, unresolved V genes account for less than half of the shortfall, and the remainder is unexplained. Clonal size and the V and J genes are those of that table, whereas D and trimming came from the DNA. Across this sample there are under 1,100,000 clones, with 65% to 80% seen only once. 1.2% to 1.5% of the sample rests with the top ten.

The germline V gene (reference sequence) yields MNHEY for CDR1 and SMNVEV for CDR2. A distance of 13 bases separates the germline ends of V and J, which lose 6 bases and 4 bases respectively. From the cysteine through the phenylalanine, the CDR3 covers 15 amino acids. The entry retains the CDR3 DNA only, 45 bases that are in frame from base 1. The data stem from a study of shared clonotypes between healthy human individuals (dated by TCRdb to 2018 to 2020). For the wider study: Three men and a couple of women, aged 18 to 49 years, made up the cohort. For each donor, three plates each were used for CD4 naive and CD4 memory, two plates were used for CD8 naive, and one plate was used for CD8 memory. The study deeply sequenced blood TCR repertoires of five healthy adults to estimate repertoire size and the extent of clonotype sharing between individuals. To increase sequencing depth and limit assay-specific biases, TCR repertoire library preparation and sequencing were carried out by different laboratories using diverse techniques. Each donor's leukapheresis produced roughly between roughly 0.9 and 9 billion PBMCs. Summary of the overall study and its limitations: Naive subsets generally had larger estimated clonotype richness than memory subsets. Clonotypes shared by all four sorted-subset donors showed higher generation probabilities than non-shared clonotypes. The small number of donors limited the genetic and exposure-history diversity represented. When a few donors were compared, the shared fraction of clonotypes was roughly 5% for naive CD4, more than 3% for naive CD8, 2.3% for memory CD4, and less than 0.45% for memory CD8. Pairwise subsampling indicated that sequencing depth was expected to affect the degree of clonotype sharing among donors. Sampling was restricted to blood, and TCR repertoires in tissue are likely to differ from TCR repertoires in blood. Incomplete sequencing was indicated by rarefaction of sorted-subset datasets, despite the large sequencing depth.

The donors were healthy, HIV-negative adults who had no recently reported acute infections or vaccinations. Only Caucasian adults living in Nashville, Tennessee, USA were represented among the donors. CD4+ T cells were enriched by magnetic negative selection, after which naive cells were positively selected on CD45RA and the negative fraction was taken as the memory subset. After blood collection by leukapheresis, PBMCs were isolated using Ficoll-Histopaque density gradient centrifugation and then cryopreserved in the vapor phase of liquid nitrogen. Analytical flow cytometry was used to check the purity and quantity of each magnetically sorted T cell population. Genomic DNA was isolated from each sorted fraction and quantified by UV absorbance on a Nanodrop 2000c.

The sequencing input was memory CD4+ T cells sorted from blood. The cell subset or site label, as the study defines it: CD45RA-negative fraction. This TCR was recovered from a man younger than 35 in good health. The sequence is built from TRBV27 and TRBJ2-6; the D element could tentatively be TRBD1 or TRBD2, as 7 bases agree for each. The DNA is as follows: TGTGCCAGCAGCAGGGGGGGGACCGGGGCCAACGTCCTGACTTTC. Translated, it reads CASSRGGTGANVLTF.